A selection of T cell receptor beta chains follows, all from one sample in a study of blood T cell repertoires in COVID-19. Only in-frame clones appear in the TCRdb table, and some are missing; sequencing was by immunoSEQ multiplex PCR. This sample has approximately 300,000 clones, with roughly 89% found just once. The sample taken for sequencing was PBMCs or T cells enriched from blood (not recorded which). These receptors all come from a man aged 60-69 years who had recovered from COVID-19. Both conserved end residues are part of each CDR3. The order of the fields is D gene, V gene, J gene, clone size, CDR3 length, CDR3 DNA, CDR3 protein. D genes are given only for firm matches. Not every row has a clone size; where given, it reads once, few, many or a size class.

d_call: TRBD2
v_call: TRBV5-1
j_call: TRBJ2-1
clone_size: .
cdr3_length: 15
cdr3_nt: TGCGCCAGCAGCTCGGGACTAGCGGGGTACAATGAGCAGTTCTTC
cdr3_aa: CASSSGLAGYNEQFF

d_call: .
v_call: TRBV5-6
j_call: TRBJ2-7
clone_size: .
cdr3_length: 16
cdr3_nt: TGTGCCAGCAGCCGGCCTCGGACGTCGAGCGGTTACGAGCAGTACTTC
cdr3_aa: CASSRPRTSSGYEQYF

d_call: .
v_call: TRBV28
j_call: TRBJ1-2
clone_size: .
cdr3_length: 12
cdr3_nt: TGTGCCTACCGAGGAACTAACTATGGCTACACCTTC
cdr3_aa: CAYRGTNYGYTF

d_call: .
v_call: TRBV28
j_call: TRBJ1-4
clone_size: .
cdr3_length: 13
cdr3_nt: TGTGCCAGCAGTATCACAGGGTGGGAAAAACTGTTTTTT
cdr3_aa: CASSITGWEKLFF

d_call: .
v_call: TRBV29-1
j_call: TRBJ1-4
clone_size: .
cdr3_length: 12
cdr3_nt: TGCAGCGTTGTGGAGGGCGATGAAAAACTGTTTTTT
cdr3_aa: CSVVEGDEKLFF

d_call: .
v_call: TRBV7-6
j_call: TRBJ2-7
clone_size: .
cdr3_length: 12
cdr3_nt: TGTGCCAGCAGCATGAAGGGGATCGAGCAGTACTTC
cdr3_aa: CASSMKGIEQYF

d_call: .
v_call: TRBV7-3
j_call: TRBJ2-1
clone_size: .
cdr3_length: 13
cdr3_nt: TGTGCCAGCAGCTTAATGAGAGGCAATGAGCAGTTCTTC
cdr3_aa: CASSLMRGNEQFF

d_call: TRBD1
v_call: TRBV5-1
j_call: TRBJ1-4
clone_size: .
cdr3_length: 15
cdr3_nt: TGCGCCAGCCGCGGACAGGCCCCAACTAATGAAAAACTGTTTTTT
cdr3_aa: CASRGQAPTNEKLFF

d_call: TRBD1
v_call: TRBV5-1
j_call: TRBJ2-2
clone_size: .
cdr3_length: 17
cdr3_nt: TGCGCCAGCAGCTTGGCCCCAGGGGGCCCGAACACCGGGGAGCTGTTTTTT
cdr3_aa: CASSLAPGGPNTGELFF

d_call: .
v_call: TRBV11-2
j_call: TRBJ1-1
clone_size: .
cdr3_length: 12
cdr3_nt: TGTGCCAGCAGCTTTGCCGCAGGGGAAGCTTTCTTT
cdr3_aa: CASSFAAGEAFF

d_call: TRBD2
v_call: TRBV4-2
j_call: TRBJ2-7
clone_size: .
cdr3_length: 15
cdr3_nt: TGTGCCAGCAGCCACGGGACTAGCGGAACCTACGAGCAGTACTTC
cdr3_aa: CASSHGTSGTYEQYF

d_call: TRBD1
v_call: TRBV5-1
j_call: TRBJ1-2
clone_size: .
cdr3_length: 17
cdr3_nt: TGCGCCAGCAGCCCCGAGGGGGCCCTACAGGGTAACTATGGCTACACCTTC
cdr3_aa: CASSPEGALQGNYGYTF

d_call: .
v_call: TRBV5-1
j_call: TRBJ2-1
clone_size: .
cdr3_length: 15
cdr3_nt: TGCGCCAGCAGCTTGGGATGTGGGCCCGACAATGAGCAGTTCTTC
cdr3_aa: CASSLGCGPDNEQFF

d_call: .
v_call: TRBV2
j_call: TRBJ2-3
clone_size: .
cdr3_length: 13
cdr3_nt: TGTGCCAGCAAGGGACTTAGCACAGATACGCAGTATTTT
cdr3_aa: CASKGLSTDTQYF

d_call: .
v_call: TRBV19
j_call: TRBJ1-1
clone_size: .
cdr3_length: 13
cdr3_nt: TGTGCCAGTAGTATCAATTTGAACACTGAAGCTTTCTTT
cdr3_aa: CASSINLNTEAFF

d_call: TRBD2
v_call: TRBV6-2/TRBV6-3
j_call: TRBJ2-7
clone_size: .
cdr3_length: 16
cdr3_nt: TGTGCCAGCAGTTACTGGCTAGCGGGAGAGTCGTACGAGCAGTACTTC
cdr3_aa: CASSYWLAGESYEQYF

d_call: TRBD2
v_call: TRBV6-6
j_call: TRBJ2-2
clone_size: .
cdr3_length: 16
cdr3_nt: TGTGCCAGCAGTCCGTGGGTAGCGGGAGCCACCGGGGAGCTGTTTTTT
cdr3_aa: CASSPWVAGATGELFF

d_call: TRBD1
v_call: TRBV25-1
j_call: TRBJ1-2
clone_size: .
cdr3_length: 14
cdr3_nt: TGTGCCAGCAGTCCTACTGGGACAGTTTGGGGCTACACCTTC
cdr3_aa: CASSPTGTVWGYTF

d_call: TRBD1
v_call: TRBV6-5
j_call: TRBJ2-7
clone_size: .
cdr3_length: 15
cdr3_nt: TGTGCCAGCAGCCCCGACAGGGCCCCTTCCTACGAGCAGTACTTC
cdr3_aa: CASSPDRAPSYEQYF

d_call: TRBD2
v_call: TRBV28
j_call: TRBJ2-1
clone_size: .
cdr3_length: 19
cdr3_nt: TGTGCCAGCAGTTTGTATGTTCCTGGACTAGCGGGATCCTACAATGAGCAGTTCTTC
cdr3_aa: CASSLYVPGLAGSYNEQFF

d_call: TRBD1
v_call: TRBV10-2
j_call: TRBJ1-2
clone_size: .
cdr3_length: 11
cdr3_nt: TGCGCCAGCAGTACCGGGACAGGGCACACCTTC
cdr3_aa: CASSTGTGHTF

d_call: TRBD1
v_call: TRBV18
j_call: TRBJ1-2
clone_size: .
cdr3_length: 15
cdr3_nt: TGTGCCAGCTCATCAAGAGGGGGCGCCGACTATGGCTACACCTTC
cdr3_aa: CASSSRGGADYGYTF

d_call: TRBD1
v_call: TRBV20-1
j_call: TRBJ1-1
clone_size: .
cdr3_length: 11
cdr3_nt: TGCAGTGCTGACAGGACAGGGAACGGTTTCTTT
cdr3_aa: CSADRTGNGFF

d_call: TRBD1
v_call: TRBV28
j_call: TRBJ1-2
clone_size: .
cdr3_length: 14
cdr3_nt: TGTGCCAGCAGTGGGACAGGGAGATACGATGGCTACACCTTC
cdr3_aa: CASSGTGRYDGYTF

d_call: .
v_call: TRBV5-1
j_call: TRBJ2-1
clone_size: .
cdr3_length: 12
cdr3_nt: TGCGCCAGCAGCTTGGCCGGCAATGAGCAGTTCTTC
cdr3_aa: CASSLAGNEQFF

d_call: TRBD2
v_call: TRBV5-1
j_call: TRBJ2-3
clone_size: once
cdr3_length: 17
cdr3_nt: TGCGCCAGCAGCCCGGGACTAGCGGGAGGACCCACCGATACGCAGTATTTT
cdr3_aa: CASSPGLAGGPTDTQYF

d_call: .
v_call: TRBV30
j_call: TRBJ1-3
clone_size: few
cdr3_length: 16
cdr3_nt: TGTGCCTGGAGTGTAGGGGTCGCAGGGATTGGAAACACCATATATTTT
cdr3_aa: CAWSVGVAGIGNTIYF